A single sample is the source of the 22 T cell receptor beta chains below, sequenced in a study of OX40 agonist ivuxolimab in advanced cancers. Sequenced by immunoSEQ multiplex PCR; TCRdb stores in-frame clones only, minus some. The sample lists 50,000 to 70,000 clones; 80% to 90% were seen once. This material consisted of CD4+ or CD8+ T cells sorted from blood, taken in a trial of the OX40 agonist ivuxolimab. Receptors originate from an adult with an advanced solid tumor such as melanoma, head and neck, liver or kidney cancer.

DNA of the CDR3: TGTGCCAGCAGCTTTGGGGAGACCCAGTACTTC. Amino acids: CASSFGETQYF. V is TRBV5-6 and J is TRBJ2-5; D unresolved. The CDR3 loop spans 11 amino acids. V was trimmed by 2 bases and J by 5 bases, leaving 4 bases between them. Looked up from germline, CDR1 is SGHDT and CDR2 is YYEEEE.

This chain uses TRBV7-6 with TRBJ2-2; TRBD2 is a possible D gene (6 bases). Trimming stripped 4 bases from V and 5 bases from J, with 17 bases between. CDR3 size: 16 residues. In germline, CDR1 is SGHVS, CDR2 FNYEAQ. This chain's CDR3 is CASSSPPLGGTGELFF. The CDR3 DNA follows: TGTGCCAGCAGCTCCCCGCCCCTTGGGGGGACCGGGGAGCTGTTTTTT.

CDR3 DNA: TGTGCCAGCAGCTCGAGGATCTCCTACGAGCAGTACTTC. Translation gives CASSSRISYEQYF. This rearrangement joins TRBV2 to TRBJ2-7; the D is unclear. Germline V gene data show CDR1 as SNHLY and CDR2 as FYNNEI. The CDR3 extends over 13 amino acids. The V end was cut by 6 bases, the J end by 0 bases, with 9 bases between.

The chain couples TRBV11-3 to TRBJ2-7; D gene uncertain. The germline CDR1 and CDR2 sequences are SGHNT and YENEEA. V shed 4 bases and J shed 4 bases, with 11 bases lying between them. This CDR3 is 13 amino acids long. CDR3 sequence: CASSSTHGYEQYF. The DNA for the CDR3 is TGTGCCAGCAGCTCCACCCACGGATACGAGCAGTACTTC. Variable domain in full (rest from reference TRBV11-3 and TRBJ2-7): EAGVVQSPRYKIIEKKQPVAFWCNPISGHNTLYWYLQNLGQGPELLIRYENEEAVDDSQLPKDRFSAERLKGVDSTLKIQPAELGDSAVYLCASSSTHGYEQYFGPGTRLTVT.

V gene TRBV15 combines with J gene TRBJ2-7; the match to TRBD2 covers 9 bases. The CDR3 is made up of 15 amino acids. J gave up 4 bases and V 0 bases, and 4 bases lay outside the gene matches. CDR1 is LNHNV and CDR2 is YYDKDF in the germline V gene (reference sequence). The CDR3 region has the DNA TGTGCCACCAGCAGAGATCAAGCGGGGGGTTACGAGCAGTACTTC. This encodes CATSRDQAGGYEQYF.

V is TRBV28 and J is TRBJ1-1; 7 bases are a match to TRBD1. The V segment lost 5 bases and the J segment 6 bases; nucleotides outside the gene matches: 9. Germline CDR1 and CDR2: MDHEN and SYDVKM. This CDR3 comprises 14 residues. CDR3 amino acids: CASSPPRQGSEAFF. CDR3 in DNA: TGTGCCAGCAGTCCTCCTAGACAGGGATCTGAAGCTTTCTTT.

The CDR3 here is CASSPMGNSYEQYF. CDR3 bases: TGTGCCAGCAGCCCAATGGGAAATTCCTACGAGCAGTACTTC. The chain recombines TRBV9 with TRBJ2-7; D ambiguous. The germline V gene has CDR1 SGDLS and CDR2 YYNGEE. The CDR3 runs to 14 residues. V was clipped by 4 bases and J by 1 base, with 12 bases between them.

The CDR3 spells CASSPSGYEQYF. In DNA form, the CDR3 reads TGTGCCAGCAGTCCATCAGGGTACGAGCAGTACTTC. The rearrangement uses TRBV27 and TRBJ2-7, with a tentative D call TRBD1 (5 bases). The ends were cut back, 5 bases at V and 4 bases at J, with 9 bases in the middle. The CDR3 covers 12 residues. CDR1 is MNHEY, CDR2 SMNVEV, per germline (reference sequence).

J is TRBJ2-7 and V is TRBV28; D gene ambiguous. V was clipped by 3 bases and J by 3 bases, with 3 bases between them. Germline-derived CDR1 and CDR2 are MDHEN and SYDVKM. The CDR3 has 11 residues. The CDR3 DNA is TGTGCCAGCAGTTTCGACTACGAGCAGTACTTC. This encodes CASSFDYEQYF. Filled out from reference TRBV28 and TRBJ2-7, the complete variable domain reads DVKVTQSSRYLVKRTGEKVFLECVQDMDHENMFWYRQDPGLGLRLIYFSYDVKMKEKGDIPEGYSVSREKKERFSLILESASTNQTSMYLCASSFDYEQYFGPGTRLTVT.

The table lists this clone with a count of one. This rearrangement joins TRBV19 to TRBJ2-7; D is unclear. V dropped 5 bases and J dropped 0 bases, with 17 bases sitting between them. Germline V gene data show CDR1 as LNHDA and CDR2 as SQIVND (reference sequence). This CDR3 contains 16 residues. The CDR3 region is CASSPRIGKSSYEQYF. The CDR3 DNA is TGTGCCAGTAGTCCACGTATAGGGAAAAGCTCCTACGAGCAGTACTTC. The full variable domain, with the rest looked up from reference TRBV19 and TRBJ2-7, is DGGITQSPKYLFRKEGQNVTLSCEQNLNHDAMYWYRQDPGQGLRLIYYSQIVNDFQKGDIAEGYSVSREKKESFPLTVTSAQKNPTAFYLCASSPRIGKSSYEQYFGPGTRLTVT.

V gene TRBV27 combines with J gene TRBJ2-7; D is possibly TRBD1 (7 bases). The CDR3 loop spans 14 amino acids. Per germline, CDR1 MNHEY and CDR2 SMNVEV (reference sequence). Trimming left V 7 bases short and J 4 bases short, with 17 bases between. The CDR3 spells CASNNRGGSYEQYF. CDR3 sequence (DNA): TGTGCCAGCAATAACAGGGGAGGTTCGTACGAGCAGTACTTC.

V gene TRBV27 combines with J gene TRBJ1-5, with no clear D. V dropped 3 bases and J dropped 1 base, with 10 bases sitting between them. This CDR3 region has 15 residues. Germline assignment: CDR1 MNHEY and CDR2 SMNVEV (reference sequence). The CDR3 protein is CASSFTPRSNQPQHF. In DNA form, the CDR3 reads TGTGCCAGCAGTTTTACCCCCAGGAGCAATCAGCCCCAGCATTTT.

V usage is TRBV7-9 and J usage is TRBJ2-7, with TRBD2 matching over 8 bases. V lost 2 bases to trimming and J lost 1 base; unmatched junction nucleotides: 4. Germline values: CDR1 SEHNR, CDR2 FQNEAQ (reference sequence). This CDR3 has 15 amino acids. The CDR3 DNA reads as TGTGCCAGCAGCTTATTCCCTAGCGGGTCCTACGAGCAGTACTTC. Its translation: CASSLFPSGSYEQYF.

This sequence joins TRBV7-9 and TRBJ1-2; 9 bases are a match to TRBD1. Per germline, CDR1 SEHNR and CDR2 FQNEAQ (reference sequence). The CDR3 is 14 amino acids. V trimming: 5 bases; J trimming: 4 bases; junction bases outside the gene matches: 5. This CDR3 is CASSAEGQGYGYTF. CDR3 in DNA: TGTGCCAGCAGCGCGGAGGGACAGGGCTATGGCTACACCTTC.

J is TRBJ2-6 and V is TRBV7-9, with TRBD2 matching 7 bases. Germline CDR1 reads SEHNR; CDR2 reads FQNEAQ (reference sequence). The V and J ends lost 5 bases and 2 bases, in that order; junction bases with no gene match: 6. The CDR3 runs 16 residues. CDR3 sequence reads: CASSPPGRAGANVLTF. As DNA, the CDR3 is TGTGCCAGCAGCCCGCCGGGGAGGGCTGGGGCCAACGTCCTGACTTTC.

The V call is TRBV11-2, the J call TRBJ1-3, with D hard to call. The germline V and J ends were trimmed by 4 bases and 0 bases, with 10 bases remaining between them. CDR3 length equals 15 residues. The germline gives CDR1 SGHAT, CDR2 FQNNGV. DNA for the CDR3: TGTGCCAGCAGCTCCCGGGATCCCTCTGGAAACACCATATATTTT. Translated: CASSSRDPSGNTIYF. Looking up the rest from reference TRBV11-2 and TRBJ1-3 gives the full variable domain: EAGVAQSPRYKIIEKRQSVAFWCNPISGHATLYWYQQILGQGPKLLIQFQNNGVVDDSQLPKDRFSAERLKGVDSTLKIQPAKLEDSAVYLCASSSRDPSGNTIYFGEGSWLTVV.

CDR3 in amino acids: CSVEDTGPVYGYTF. The CDR3 bases are TGCAGCGTTGAAGATACAGGGCCCGTCTATGGCTACACCTTC. J is TRBJ1-2 and V is TRBV29-1, with D perhaps TRBD1 (6 bases). Germline lookup yields CDR1 SQVTM and CDR2 ANQGSEA. The ends were cut back, 0 bases at V and 4 bases at J, with 12 bases in the middle. CDR3 size: 14 residues.

CDR3 DNA: TGCGCCAGCAAGGGGGAGGGCTATGGCTACACCTTC. This gives the protein CASKGEGYGYTF. The chain carries TRBV5-1 and TRBJ1-2, with a weak D call TRBD1 (6 bases). The V gene's germline CDR1 is SGHRS and CDR2 YFSETQ. Deletions cut 6 bases from V and 4 bases from J, with 10 bases between. The CDR3 covers 12 residues.

The CDR3 sequence: CASGRDRDYEQYF. In DNA, the CDR3 is TGTGCCAGTGGGCGGGACAGAGACTACGAGCAGTACTTC. The gene calls are TRBV19 and TRBJ2-7, with D perhaps matching TRBD1 (7 bases). CDR1 LNHDA and CDR2 SQIVND come from the germline V gene (reference sequence). Trimming took off 8 bases at V and 3 bases at J, with 14 bases between the two ends. The CDR3 is 13 residues long.

The gene calls are TRBV6-4 and TRBJ1-1, with D unclear. CDR3 length equals 15 residues. Trimming stripped 4 bases from V and 4 bases from J, with 16 bases between. CDR1 MRHNA and CDR2 SNTAGT come from the germline V gene. The CDR3, as DNA: TGTGCCAGCAGTGCCGTTACCGGCTCGGTCACTGAAGCTTTCTTT. Translation: CASSAVTGSVTEAFF.

The chain uses TRBV7-9 and TRBJ1-4; the D is unclear. The V gene lost 6 bases and the J gene lost 5 bases, with 10 bases spanning the gap. The CDR3 has 13 residues. Per germline, CDR1 SEHNR and CDR2 FQNEAQ (reference sequence). CDR3 loop: CASSIGGNEKLFF. The CDR3 DNA follows: TGTGCCAGCAGTATTGGTGGCAATGAAAAACTGTTTTTT.

V usage is TRBV7-9 and J usage is TRBJ1-2, with D unclear. The CDR3 loop spans 13 amino acids. V was cut by 6 bases and J by 2 bases, with 10 bases left in between. CDR1 is SEHNR, CDR2 FQNEAQ, per germline (reference sequence). The CDR3 DNA sequence: TGTGCCAGCAGTTTTAGTGGGAACTATGGCTACACCTTC. Translation gives CASSFSGNYGYTF.